Sequencing of this TCR beta chain was carried out in a study of response to subunit inactivated influenza vaccine. Each CDR3 protein gets one entry after TCRdb re-called the RT-PCR reads with MiXCR. Of roughly 460,000 distinct CDR3 sequences in the sample, 11% were seen once. The CDR3 is made up of 11 amino acids. In germline, CDR1 is SQVTM, CDR2 ANQGSEA. V was cut by 7 bases and J by 1 base, with 7 bases left in between. The chain links TRBV29-1 to TRBJ1-1; D is ambiguous. The sample in question was PBMCs from blood, obtained 45 days after vaccination. This TCR derives from a middle-aged man who received an inactivated influenza vaccine. The CDR3 DNA reads as TGCAGCGCCAATACGAACACTGAAGCTTTCTTT. Encoded protein: CSANTNTEAFF.